These 17 T cell receptor beta chains originate from one sample sequenced in a study of blood T cell repertoires in COVID-19. Sequenced by immunoSEQ multiplex PCR; TCRdb stores in-frame clones only, minus some. The top ten hold almost 8.5% of the sample, which has approximately 130,000 clones, around 86% seen once. Source material: peripheral blood. These receptors originate from a woman in her fifties or sixties with active or convalescent COVID-19.

The V gene is TRBV5-1, the J gene TRBJ2-2; D possibly corresponds to TRBD2 (6 bases). The CDR3 sequence is 15 residues long. Trimming took off 4 bases at V and 2 bases at J, with 12 bases between the two ends. The germline gives CDR1 SGHRS, CDR2 YFSETQ. CDR3 sequence: CASSLGDFNTGELFF. The CDR3 DNA follows: TGCGCCAGCAGCCTAGGGGACTTTAACACCGGGGAGCTGTTTTTT.

The chain is built from TRBV9 and TRBJ1-1; 12 bases match TRBD1. This CDR3 has 17 amino acids. The germline V gene has CDR1 SGDLS and CDR2 YYNGEE. V shed 4 bases, J shed 0 bases, and the junction held 7 bases outside the gene matches. CDR3 in amino acids: CASSPGTGGAMNTEAFF. CDR3 nucleotides: TGTGCCAGCAGCCCGGGGACAGGGGGCGCGATGAACACTGAAGCTTTCTTT. Based on the CDR3 plus reference TRBV9 and TRBJ1-1, the full variable domain is DSGVTQTPKHLITATGQRVTLRCSPRSGDLSVYWYQQSLDQGLQFLIQYYNGEERAKGNILERFSAQQFPDLHSELNLSSLELGDSALYFCASSPGTGGAMNTEAFFGQGTRLTVV.

The J gene is TRBJ1-2, the V gene TRBV2, with D unclear. Deletions cut 4 bases from V and 3 bases from J, with 3 bases between. The CDR3 sequence is 11 residues long. Germline-derived CDR1 and CDR2 are SNHLY and FYNNEI. CDR3 sequence (DNA): TGTGCCAGCAGTGTCGACTATGGCTACACCTTC. Protein product: CASSVDYGYTF.

The J gene is TRBJ2-7, the V gene TRBV6-2 or TRBV6-3; 10 bases match TRBD2. The CDR3 is made up of 15 amino acids. Germline V lookup: CDR1 MNHEY, CDR2 SVGEGT. Losses at the gene ends were 0 bases for V and 2 bases for J; bases not matched to a gene: 1. CDR3 residues: CASSYSGTSAYEQYF. The CDR3 nucleotides read TGTGCCAGCAGTTACTCCGGGACTAGCGCCTACGAGCAGTACTTC.

V gene TRBV28 combines with J gene TRBJ1-5; D gene uncertain. CDR1 and CDR2 (germline): MDHEN, SYDVKM. This CDR3 comprises 16 residues. V was shortened by 4 bases and J by 1 base, with 14 bases between the two germline ends. CDR3 amino acids: CASSYSSGISNQPQHF. The CDR3 region has the DNA TGTGCCAGCAGTTATTCATCGGGGATAAGCAATCAGCCCCAGCATTTT.

V is TRBV7-8 and J is TRBJ1-5; unclear D gene. Germline V CDR1 and CDR2: SGHVS, FQNEAQ. Trimming removed 1 base from V and 2 bases from J, with 6 bases in between. The CDR3 runs 14 residues. CDR3: CASSLDQGNQPQHF. The DNA for the CDR3 is TGTGCCAGCAGCTTAGACCAGGGCAATCAGCCCCAGCATTTT.

CDR3 in amino acids: CANQGFGQPQHF. The CDR3 DNA reads TGTGCCAATCAGGGATTCGGTCAGCCCCAGCATTTT. The J gene is TRBJ1-5, the V gene TRBV28, with D possibly being TRBD1 (5 bases). The CDR3 is 12 residues long. The V gene's germline CDR1 is MDHEN and CDR2 SYDVKM. The ends were cut back, 10 bases at V and 6 bases at J, with 13 bases in the middle.

The V call is TRBV19, the J call TRBJ1-2; D remains ambiguous. The V end lost 5 bases, the J end lost 6 bases, and 19 bases lay between the germline ends. Per the germline V gene, CDR1 is LNHDA and CDR2 is SQIVND (reference sequence). The CDR3 is 15 amino acids. This CDR3 is CASSPTALNSNGYTF. As DNA, the CDR3 is TGTGCCAGTAGTCCCACCGCACTGAATTCTAATGGCTACACCTTC.

This clone was observed a handful of times. The rearrangement joins TRBV3-1 (or the pseudogene TRBV3-2) to TRBJ1-3; TRBD1 matches at 9 bases. Germline V gene sequence: CDR1 LGHDT, CDR2 YNNKEL (reference sequence). The junction had 3 bases not matched to a gene; V was cut back by 5 bases and J by 4 bases. CDR3 length: 14 amino acids. The CDR3 loop reads CASSRDRGGNTIYF. The CDR3 bases are TGTGCCAGCAGCAGAGACAGGGGGGGAAACACCATATATTTT.

V and J are TRBV7-8 and TRBJ2-6, with 7 bases matching TRBD1. V dropped 5 bases and J dropped 0; count of bases not matched to a gene: 4. Germline V CDR1 and CDR2: SGHVS, FQNEAQ. The CDR3 loop spans 16 amino acids. CDR3 DNA sequence: TGTGCCAGCAGCCGAGGGGGCCTCTCTGGGGCCAACGTCCTGACTTTC. Translated: CASSRGGLSGANVLTF.

The chain recombines TRBV10-3 with TRBJ2-3, with 7 positions matching TRBD2. The germline gives CDR1 ENHRY, CDR2 SYGVKD. V gave up 0 bases and J gave up 3 bases; unmatched junction bases: 0. This CDR3 region has 14 residues. CDR3 bases: TGTGCCATCAGTGAGTCGGGGGGGACAGATACGCAGTATTTT. This translates into CAISESGGTDTQYF.

The chain is built from TRBV5-1 and TRBJ2-3; 9 bases map to TRBD1. This CDR3 is 18 amino acids long. CDR1 is SGHRS, CDR2 YFSETQ, per germline. Trimming removed 4 bases from V and 3 bases from J; junction bases left unmatched: 15. CDR3 region: CASSLWGFGGTGTDTQYF. The CDR3 coding sequence is TGCGCCAGCAGCCTTTGGGGTTTCGGAGGGACAGGGACAGATACGCAGTATTTT.

The rearrangement links TRBV28 to TRBJ1-2; possible D gene TRBD1, 6 bases. The germline gives CDR1 MDHEN, CDR2 SYDVKM. The CDR3 covers 15 residues. V shed 5 bases and J shed 3 bases, with 16 bases lying between them. The CDR3 region has the DNA TGTGCCAGCAGTCCGCCCACCGGACAGTACTATGGCTACACCTTC. Its translation is CASSPPTGQYYGYTF.

The chain recombines TRBV28 with TRBJ1-4, with no clear D. CDR1 MDHEN and CDR2 SYDVKM come from the germline V gene. This CDR3 is built from 11 residues. V was shortened by 6 bases and J by 11 bases, with 10 bases between the two germline ends. The CDR3 region is CASSRLGKLFF. CDR3 in DNA: TGTGCCAGCAGCCGACTAGGGAAACTGTTTTTT. The full variable domain, completed using reference TRBV28 and TRBJ1-4, is DVKVTQSSRYLVKRTGEKVFLECVQDMDHENMFWYRQDPGLGLRLIYFSYDVKMKEKGDIPEGYSVSREKKERFSLILESASTNQTSMYLCASSRLGKLFFGSGTQLSVL.

The rearrangement uses TRBV30 and TRBJ2-7; 10 positions agree with TRBD1. This CDR3 region has 14 residues. J lost 4 bases, V lost 3 bases, and 6 bases had no gene match. Germline assignment: CDR1 GTSNPN and CDR2 SVGIG (reference sequence). CDR3 amino acids: CAWRLGQGVYEQYF. The CDR3 DNA reads as TGTGCCTGGAGACTCGGACAGGGGGTTTACGAGCAGTACTTC.

The chain combines TRBV5-1 with TRBJ1-4; D may be TRBD1 (6 bases). The germline gives CDR1 SGHRS, CDR2 YFSETQ. V was trimmed by 0 bases and J by 8 bases, leaving 17 bases between them. This CDR3 is 16 amino acids long. This CDR3 reads CASSLANSEGVEKLFF. The CDR3 DNA follows: TGCGCCAGCAGCTTGGCAAACAGTGAGGGGGTCGAAAAACTGTTTTTT. Supplemented by reference TRBV5-1 and TRBJ1-4, the full variable domain reads KAGVTQTPRYLIKTRGQQVTLSCSPISGHRSVSWYQQTPGQGLQFLFEYFSETQRNKGNFPGRFSGRQFSNSRSEMNVSTLELGDSALYLCASSLANSEGVEKLFFGSGTQLSVL.

This sequence joins TRBV7-3 and TRBJ2-5, with TRBD1 matching over 9 bases. The ends lost 1 base at V and 4 bases at J; junction bases unmatched: 4. The CDR3 consists of 15 residues. The germline V gene has CDR1 SGHTA and CDR2 FQGTGA. Written as DNA, the CDR3 is TGTGCCAGCAGCTTAAGGGGACAGGGAGGAGAGACCCAGTACTTC. The encoded protein is CASSLRGQGGETQYF.